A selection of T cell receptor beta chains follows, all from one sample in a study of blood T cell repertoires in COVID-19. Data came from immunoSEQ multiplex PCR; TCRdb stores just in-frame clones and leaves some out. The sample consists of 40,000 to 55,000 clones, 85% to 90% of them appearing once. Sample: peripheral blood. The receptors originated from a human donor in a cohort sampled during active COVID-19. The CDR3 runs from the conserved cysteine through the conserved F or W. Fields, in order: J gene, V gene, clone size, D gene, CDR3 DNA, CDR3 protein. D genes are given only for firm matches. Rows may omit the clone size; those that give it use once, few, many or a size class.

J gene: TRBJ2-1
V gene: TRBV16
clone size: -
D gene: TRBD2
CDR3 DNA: TGTGCCAGCAGCCCCACTTTAATAGCGGGATCTTGGGAGCAGTTCTTC
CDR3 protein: CASSPTLIAGSWEQFF

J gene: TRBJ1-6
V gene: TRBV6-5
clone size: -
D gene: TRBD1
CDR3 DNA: TGTGCCAGCAGTTTGGGACAGCACAATTCACCCCTCCACTTT
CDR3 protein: CASSLGQHNSPLHF

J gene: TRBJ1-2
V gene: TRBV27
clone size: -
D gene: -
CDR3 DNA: TGTGCCAGCAGTTTATCATCCCGGAGAAACTATGGCTACACCTTC
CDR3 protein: CASSLSSRRNYGYTF

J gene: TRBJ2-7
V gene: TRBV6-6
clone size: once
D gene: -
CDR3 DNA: TGTGCCAGCAGTTACTCGACGGGGACTTCCTACGAGCAGTACTTC
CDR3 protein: CASSYSTGTSYEQYF

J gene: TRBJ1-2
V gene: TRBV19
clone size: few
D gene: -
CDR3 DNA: TGTGCCAGTAGTAGGCAGGGGAGAGACTATGGCTACACCTTC
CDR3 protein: CASSRQGRDYGYTF

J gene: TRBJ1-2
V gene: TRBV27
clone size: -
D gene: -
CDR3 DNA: TGTGCCAGCAGTTTGGCCCCCCCGACACCCCAAGAAGTAGTTACCTTC
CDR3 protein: CASSLAPPTPQEVVTF

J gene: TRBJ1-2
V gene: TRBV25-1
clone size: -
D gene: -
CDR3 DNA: TGTGCCAGCAGTGGGTATACACAGGGACGAGGCTACACCTTC
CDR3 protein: CASSGYTQGRGYTF

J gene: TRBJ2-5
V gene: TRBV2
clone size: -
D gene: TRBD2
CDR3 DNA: TGTGCCAGCAATCTAGCGGGTCGCACAGAGACCCAGTACTTC
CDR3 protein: CASNLAGRTETQYF

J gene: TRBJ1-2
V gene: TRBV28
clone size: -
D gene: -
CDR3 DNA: TGTGCCAGCAGTACTCAGGGAAGGGGCGGCTACACCTTC
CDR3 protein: CASSTQGRGGYTF

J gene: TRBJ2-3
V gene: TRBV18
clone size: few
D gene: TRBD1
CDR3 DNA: TGTGCCAGCTCACCGACAGGGGACCGCACAGATACGCAGTATTTT
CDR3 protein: CASSPTGDRTDTQYF

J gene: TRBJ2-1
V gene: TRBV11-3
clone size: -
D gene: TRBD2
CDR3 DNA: TGTGCCAGCAGCTTAGGCACTAGCGGAGATAGGTTCTTC
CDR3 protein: CASSLGTSGDRFF

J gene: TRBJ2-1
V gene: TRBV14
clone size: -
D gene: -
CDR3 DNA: TGTGCCAGCAGCCAATTTACTAGCACGGGACCTCGTACCTACAATGAGCAGTTCTTC
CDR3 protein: CASSQFTSTGPRTYNEQFF

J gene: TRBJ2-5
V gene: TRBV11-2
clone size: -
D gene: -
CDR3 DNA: TGTGCCAGCAGCTCCGGACACCTCCAAGAGACCCAGTACTTC
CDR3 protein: CASSSGHLQETQYF

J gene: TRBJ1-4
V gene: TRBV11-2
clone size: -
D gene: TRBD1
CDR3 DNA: TGTGCCAGCAGCCCGCGGACAGGTGGTGGCGAAAAACTGTTTTTT
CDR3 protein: CASSPRTGGGEKLFF

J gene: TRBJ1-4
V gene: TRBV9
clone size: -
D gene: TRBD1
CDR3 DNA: TGTGCCAGCAGCGTGGGGACAGGGCCAGGTAATGAAAAACTGTTTTTT
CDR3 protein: CASSVGTGPGNEKLFF

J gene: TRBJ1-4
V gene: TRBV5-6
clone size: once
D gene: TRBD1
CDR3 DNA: TGTGCCAGCAGCCAACAGGGGGCGGGGGAAAAACTGTTTTTT
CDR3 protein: CASSQQGAGEKLFF

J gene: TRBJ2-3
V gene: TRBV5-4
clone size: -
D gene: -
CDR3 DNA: TGTGCCAGCAGCTTGTCCGGAGGGTACACAGATACGCAGTATTTT
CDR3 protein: CASSLSGGYTDTQYF

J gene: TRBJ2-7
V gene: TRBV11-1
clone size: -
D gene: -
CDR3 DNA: TGTGCCAGCAGCTTAGGGCGCGGGGGCGACGAGCAGTACTTC
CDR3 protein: CASSLGRGGDEQYF

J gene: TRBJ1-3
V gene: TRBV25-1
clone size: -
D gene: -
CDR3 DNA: TGTGCCAGCAGTGAAAGGGTAGGAGGGGTCGGAAACACCATATATTTT
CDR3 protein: CASSERVGGVGNTIYF

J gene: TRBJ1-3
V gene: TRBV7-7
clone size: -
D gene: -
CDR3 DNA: TGTGCCAGCAGCCCTGGGGCCGCCACCACTGGAAACACCATATATTTT
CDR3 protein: CASSPGAATTGNTIYF

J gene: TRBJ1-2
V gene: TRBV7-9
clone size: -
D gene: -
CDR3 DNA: TGTGCCAGCAGCTTAGACCCACAATATGGCTACACCTTC
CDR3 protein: CASSLDPQYGYTF

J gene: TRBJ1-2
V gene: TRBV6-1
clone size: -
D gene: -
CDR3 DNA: TGTGCCAGCAGTGACAGGGAAGGCTATGGCTACACCTTC
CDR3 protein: CASSDREGYGYTF

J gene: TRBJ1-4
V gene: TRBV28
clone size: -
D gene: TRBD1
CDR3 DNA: TGTGCCAGCAGTTTATATGGGACAGGGACTGAAAAACTGTTTTTT
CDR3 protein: CASSLYGTGTEKLFF

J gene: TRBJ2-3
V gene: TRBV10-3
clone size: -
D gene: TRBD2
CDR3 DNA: TGTGCCATCAGTGACGGGCGGGGGTTCACAGATACGCAGTATTTT
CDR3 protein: CAISDGRGFTDTQYF

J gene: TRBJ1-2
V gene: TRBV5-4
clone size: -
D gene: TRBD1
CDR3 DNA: TGTGCCAGCAGCTTGGCTGGACAGGGGAGGTTCACCTTC
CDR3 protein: CASSLAGQGRFTF

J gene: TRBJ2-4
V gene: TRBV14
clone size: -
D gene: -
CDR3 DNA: TGTGCCAGCAGCCAAGAGGTTGGCGGTTTAACCAAAAACATTCAGTACTTC
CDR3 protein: CASSQEVGGLTKNIQYF

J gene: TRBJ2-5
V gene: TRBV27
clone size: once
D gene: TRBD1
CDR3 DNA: TGTGCCAGCAGTACGACAGGGACGGAGACCCAGTACTTC
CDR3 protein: CASSTTGTETQYF

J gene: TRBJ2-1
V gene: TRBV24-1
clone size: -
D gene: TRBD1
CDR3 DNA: TGTGCCACCAGTTCCGGGACAGGAAGAAAAAGTGAGCAGTTCTTC
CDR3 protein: CATSSGTGRKSEQFF

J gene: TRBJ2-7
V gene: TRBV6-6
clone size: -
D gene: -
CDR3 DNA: TGTGCCAGCAGTTACCCCGCCTCCGGGAACGAGCAGTACTTC
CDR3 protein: CASSYPASGNEQYF

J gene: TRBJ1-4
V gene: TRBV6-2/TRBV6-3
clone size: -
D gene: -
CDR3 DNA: TGTGCCAGCAGTCCCGCCGGTCCTAATGAAAAACTGTTTTTT
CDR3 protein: CASSPAGPNEKLFF

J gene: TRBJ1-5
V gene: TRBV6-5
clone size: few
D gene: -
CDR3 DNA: TGTGCCACCAAAGGGGTTCTGACCAGCAATCAGCCCCAGCATTTT
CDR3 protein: CATKGVLTSNQPQHF

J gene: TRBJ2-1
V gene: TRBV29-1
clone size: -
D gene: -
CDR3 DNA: TGCAGCGTTGTTCTTGGGTCCTCAGGGGATGAGCAGTTCTTC
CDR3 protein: CSVVLGSSGDEQFF

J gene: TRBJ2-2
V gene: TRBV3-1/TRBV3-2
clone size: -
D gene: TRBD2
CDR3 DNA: TGTGCCAGCAGCCAAGACGGGCTAGCGGGAGCAAACACCGGGGAGCTGTTTTTT
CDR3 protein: CASSQDGLAGANTGELFF

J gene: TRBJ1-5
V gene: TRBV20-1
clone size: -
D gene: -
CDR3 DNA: TGCAGTGCTAGTCGGCAGGGGAATCAGCCCCAGCATTTT
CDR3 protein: CSASRQGNQPQHF

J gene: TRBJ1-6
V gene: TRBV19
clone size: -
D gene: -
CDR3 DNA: TGTGCCAGTAGTCCGACCGGGACACTATATTCACCCCTCCACTTT
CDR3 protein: CASSPTGTLYSPLHF

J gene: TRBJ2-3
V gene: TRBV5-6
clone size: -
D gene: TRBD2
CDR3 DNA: TGTGCCAGCAGCTTGGACCTTAGCGGGCTCAGCACAGATACGCAGTATTTT
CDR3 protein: CASSLDLSGLSTDTQYF

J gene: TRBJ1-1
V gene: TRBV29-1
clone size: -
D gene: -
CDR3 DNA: TGCAGCGTCCGGGGCGGGGGGCTGAACACTGAAGCTTTCTTT
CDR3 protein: CSVRGGGLNTEAFF

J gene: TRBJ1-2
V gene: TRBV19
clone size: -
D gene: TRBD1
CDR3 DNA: TGTGCCAGTGGCCAGGGGGCTCTGGGGGGCTACACCTTC
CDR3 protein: CASGQGALGGYTF

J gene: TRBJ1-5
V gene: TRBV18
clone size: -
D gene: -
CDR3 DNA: TGTGCCAGCTCACCAGGGCTCAATCAGCCCCAGCATTTT
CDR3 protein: CASSPGLNQPQHF

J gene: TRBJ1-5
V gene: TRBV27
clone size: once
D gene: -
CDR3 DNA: TGTGCCAGCATGAGTAAGGGAGGGTATAGCAATCAGCCCCAGCATTTT
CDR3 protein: CASMSKGGYSNQPQHF

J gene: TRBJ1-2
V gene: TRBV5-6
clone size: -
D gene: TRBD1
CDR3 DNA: TGTGCCAGCAGCTTCACCGGGACAGGGGCTTCTGGCTACACCTTC
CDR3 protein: CASSFTGTGASGYTF

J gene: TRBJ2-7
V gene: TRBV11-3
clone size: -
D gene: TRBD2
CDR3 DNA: TGTGCCAGCAGCTTAGGCGGGGGGGCATCCTACGAGCAGTACTTC
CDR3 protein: CASSLGGGASYEQYF

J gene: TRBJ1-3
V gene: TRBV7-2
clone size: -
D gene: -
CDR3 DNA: TGTGCCAGCAGCTTACCGGGGACTGGAAACACCATATATTTT
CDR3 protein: CASSLPGTGNTIYF

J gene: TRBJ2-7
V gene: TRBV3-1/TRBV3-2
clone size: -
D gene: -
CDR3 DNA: TGTGCCAGCAGCCAAGGTCTAGACGGCTACGAGCAGTACTTC
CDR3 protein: CASSQGLDGYEQYF

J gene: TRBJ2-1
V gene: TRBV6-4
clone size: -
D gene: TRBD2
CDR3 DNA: TGTGCCAGCAGTGCTTCCGGACTAGCGGGAAATGAGCAGTTCTTC
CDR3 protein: CASSASGLAGNEQFF

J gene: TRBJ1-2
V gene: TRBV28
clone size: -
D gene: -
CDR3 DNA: TGTGCCAGCAGTTCCCCCCCCGCGCGCGGGGGCTACACCTTC
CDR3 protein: CASSSPPARGGYTF

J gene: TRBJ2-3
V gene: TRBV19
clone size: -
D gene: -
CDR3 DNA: TGTGCCAGTAGTGCCTCGGGGCGGGGGCATCAAGATACGCAGTATTTT
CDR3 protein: CASSASGRGHQDTQYF

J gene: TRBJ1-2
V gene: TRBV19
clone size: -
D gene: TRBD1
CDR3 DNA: TGTGCCAGTAGTATAGATACCGGGACAGGGTACGGCTACACCTTC
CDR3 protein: CASSIDTGTGYGYTF

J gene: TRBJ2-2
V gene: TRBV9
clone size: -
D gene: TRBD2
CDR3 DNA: TGTGCCAGCAGCGTAGAGGGGACTAGCGTCGGGGAGCTGTTTTTT
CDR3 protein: CASSVEGTSVGELFF

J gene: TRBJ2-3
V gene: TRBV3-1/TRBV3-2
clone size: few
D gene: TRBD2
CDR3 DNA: TGTGCCAGCAGCCACCGCGGGGGTGTAGGTGGGGTTGGTACGCAGTATTTT
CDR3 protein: CASSHRGGVGGVGTQYF

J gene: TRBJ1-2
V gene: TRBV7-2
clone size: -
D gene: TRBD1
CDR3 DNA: TGTGCCAGCAGCTCTGGCGGAGGGGGCAAAAATGGCTACACCTTC
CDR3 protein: CASSSGGGGKNGYTF

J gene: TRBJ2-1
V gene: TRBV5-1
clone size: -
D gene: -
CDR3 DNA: TGCGCCAGCAGCTTGGAGGGGCTTCCCGGAGAGCAGTTCTTC
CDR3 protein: CASSLEGLPGEQFF

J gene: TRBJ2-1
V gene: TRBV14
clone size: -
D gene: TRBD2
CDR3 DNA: TGTGCCAGCAGCCAAGATAGGGCGGGAGTAACCTACAATGAGCAGTTCTTC
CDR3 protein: CASSQDRAGVTYNEQFF

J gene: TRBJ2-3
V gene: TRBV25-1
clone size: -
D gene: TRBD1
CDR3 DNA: TGTGCCAGCAGCGTAATGGGGGGGACAGGGATGGATACGCAGTATTTT
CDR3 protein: CASSVMGGTGMDTQYF